This TCR beta chain was captured by sequencing in a study of T-cell memory formation after mild COVID-19. A 5'RACE reaction primed in the constant segment made cDNA libraries of TCR alpha and TCR beta, and these carried sample barcodes and UMIs. TCRdb called the 5' RACE reads again in MiXCR, with one record for every CDR3 protein. In the table there are approximately 290,000 distinct CDR3 sequences, around 8% of which are singletons. Regarding the study as a whole: A second wave expanding day 15 to 37 was CD4+-biased; contracting clones were balanced. The authors did not confirm SARS-CoV-2 specificity of second-wave clones peaking day 37. Those CD4+ clones that contracted were mainly in CM and EM (CD8+ ones in EMRA).

In regard to this clonotype: Its antigen remains unidentified.

The CDR3 runs 13 residues. V was clipped by 4 bases and J by 4 bases, with 10 bases between them. Germline V gives CDR1 SGHNT, CDR2 YYREEE (reference sequence). The receptor comes from a man aged 18-30 years who had mild COVID-19 (a few samples of this study predate the infection). Cell type and time point are not known. The source material was PBMCs or a T cell subset sorted from them (not recorded which). This chain links TRBV5-4 with TRBJ2-3; no firm D call. CDR3 nucleotides: TGTGCCAGCAGCACCAGAGAGTCAGATACGCAGTATTTT. Translation gives CASSTRESDTQYF. Combining the CDR3 with reference TRBV5-4 and TRBJ2-3 gives the whole variable domain ETGVTQSPTHLIKTRGQQVTLRCSSQSGHNTVSWYQQALGQGPQFIFQYYREEENGRGNFPPRFSGLQFPNYSSELNVNALELDDSALYLCASSTRESDTQYFGPGTRLTVL.